This T cell receptor beta chain was found in a study of T cell changes during pregnancy in multiple sclerosis. The CDR3 length is 11 residues. With 5 bases removed from V and 8 bases from J, the gap between germline ends came to 11 bases. Germline CDR1 is SGHRS and CDR2 is YFSETQ. Some clones are missing from TCRdb's copy, which holds only in-frame ones; the method was immunoSEQ multiplex PCR. The table shows roughly 40,000 clones, with more than 90% occurring only once. The gene calls are TRBV5-1 and TRBJ2-7; D is unclear. The sequences come from CD4+ T cells from peripheral blood mononuclear cells, collected in the second trimester of pregnancy. This TCR was recovered from a female donor in good health, enrolled as a control in a pregnancy study. CDR3: CASSGPLQQYF. The CDR3 bases are TGCGCCAGCAGTGGGCCACTCCAGCAGTACTTC. Full variable domain (outside the CDR3, taken from reference TRBV5-1 and TRBJ2-7): KAGVTQTPRYLIKTRGQQVTLSCSPISGHRSVSWYQQTPGQGLQFLFEYFSETQRNKGNFPGRFSGRQFSNSRSEMNVSTLELGDSALYLCASSGPLQQYFGPGTRLTVT.